A single TCR beta chain is shown here with its context. No antigen is known for it. The data belong to a study of CD8 T cells in ankylosing spondylitis. Study-level findings and limits: The study looked at matched synovial fluid samples from ankylosing spondylitis patients. Disease-linked clones were reported to be significantly enriched there. A motif in TCR beta, a set of 8 or 9 highly homologous variants, appeared characteristic of ankylosing spondylitis blood. Disease-associated clones were CD8+ and fairly uncommon in peripheral blood. Earlier authors reported some of these motif variants in reactive arthritis synovial fluid and blood.

5'-RACE, quantitative and with molecular barcodes, yielded the TCR beta libraries. TCRdb used MiXCR to reprocess the 5' RACE reads, holding one entry per CDR3 protein. The sample contains around 770,000 distinct CDR3 sequences, roughly 19% of which appear only once. This CDR3 has 14 amino acids. Per germline, CDR1 MNHEY and CDR2 SVGAGI. V shed 2 bases and J shed 5 bases, with 12 bases lying between them. The sequence derives from a male donor with ankylosing spondylitis. This chain links TRBV6-5 with TRBJ2-5; D remains ambiguous. Sequencing input: blood, either unsorted or a sorted T cell fraction (not recorded which). In nucleotides, the CDR3 is TGTGCCAGCAGTTACGTATTAAATTTGGAGACCCAGTACTTC. Its translation: CASSYVLNLETQYF.